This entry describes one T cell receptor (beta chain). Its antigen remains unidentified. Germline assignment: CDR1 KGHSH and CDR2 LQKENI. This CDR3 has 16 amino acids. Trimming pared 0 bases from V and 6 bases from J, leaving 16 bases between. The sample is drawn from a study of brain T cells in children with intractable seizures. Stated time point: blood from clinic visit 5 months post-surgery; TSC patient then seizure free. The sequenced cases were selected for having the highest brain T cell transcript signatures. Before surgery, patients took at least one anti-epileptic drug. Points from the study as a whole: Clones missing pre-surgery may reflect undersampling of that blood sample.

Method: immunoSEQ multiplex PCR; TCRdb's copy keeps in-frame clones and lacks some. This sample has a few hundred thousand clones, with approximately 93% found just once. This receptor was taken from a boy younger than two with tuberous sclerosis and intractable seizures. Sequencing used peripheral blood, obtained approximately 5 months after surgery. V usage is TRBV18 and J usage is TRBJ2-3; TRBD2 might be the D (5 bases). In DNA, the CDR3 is TGTGCCAGCTCACCACCGAGTAATAGCGAAATGGATACGCAGTATTTT. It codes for CASSPPSNSEMDTQYF. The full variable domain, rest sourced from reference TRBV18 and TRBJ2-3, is NAGVMQNPRHLVRRRGQEARLRCSPMKGHSHVYWYRQLPEEGLKFMVYLQKENIIDESGMPKERFSAEFPKEGPSILRIQQVVRGDSAAYFCASSPPSNSEMDTQYFGPGTRLTVL.